These 18 T cell receptor beta chains were sequenced from one sample in a study of cytomegalovirus exposure and HLA in healthy donors. The PCR contained 60 Vbeta and 13 Jbeta primers. Sequencing was performed with immunoSEQ multiplex PCR; in TCRdb, only in-frame clones are kept and a portion is missing. The sample includes about 160,000 clones, over 70% of them seen just once. The material sequenced was PBMCs. The receptors were sampled from a woman between 40 and 55 years old in good health and CMV-seropositive.

The chain has TRBV4-1 and TRBJ2-2; 9 positions agree with TRBD1. CDR1 MGHRA and CDR2 YSYEKL come from the germline V gene. CDR3 size: 17 residues. The V gene end was trimmed by 4 bases and the J gene end by 0 bases; junction bases not matched to a gene: 6. CDR3 amino acids: CASSPDRQGANTGELFF. In nucleotides, the CDR3 is TGCGCCAGCAGCCCAGACCGACAGGGGGCGAACACCGGGGAGCTGTTTTTT.

This clone was seen only a few times. This chain uses TRBV5-1 with TRBJ2-7, with unresolved D. V was shortened by 4 bases and J by 5 bases, with 16 bases between the two germline ends. CDR1 is SGHRS, CDR2 YFSETQ, per germline. CDR3 length: 14 residues. This chain's CDR3 is CASSMDLARNEQYF. The CDR3 DNA is TGCGCCAGCAGCATGGACCTGGCGCGGAACGAGCAGTACTTC. Full variable domain (remainder filled in from reference TRBV5-1 and TRBJ2-7): KAGVTQTPRYLIKTRGQQVTLSCSPISGHRSVSWYQQTPGQGLQFLFEYFSETQRNKGNFPGRFSGRQFSNSRSEMNVSTLELGDSALYLCASSMDLARNEQYFGPGTRLTVT.

This clone was observed a few times. V gene TRBV11-2 combines with J gene TRBJ2-1, with 7 nucleotides matching TRBD2. This CDR3 has 15 amino acids. CDR1 is SGHAT, CDR2 FQNNGV, per germline. J was trimmed by 5 bases and V by 5 bases; bases with no gene match: 9. DNA of the CDR3: TGTGCCAGCAGCCCCACCCCGGGGGGAAACAATGAGCAGTTCTTC. It encodes CASSPTPGGNNEQFF.

The chain joins TRBV18 to TRBJ1-6; D is unresolved. This CDR3 has 13 amino acids. With 3 bases removed from V and 8 bases from J, the gap between germline ends came to 8 bases. Germline V gene lookup returns CDR1 KGHSH and CDR2 LQKENI. The CDR3 DNA reads as TGTGCCAGCTCACCTCTGGCGGATTCACCCCTCCACTTT. This translates into CASSPLADSPLHF.

Points on this clone: One end of the junction does not line up with germline, which may come from a read error. The chain combines TRBV7-6 with TRBJ2-6, with D perhaps matching TRBD1 (5 bases). CDR3 length: 14 amino acids. The germline gives CDR1 SGHVS, CDR2 FNYEAQ. CDR3 sequence (DNA): TGTGCCAGCAGCTTGGAACCTGGGGCCAACGGCCTGACTTTC. Translated, it gives CASSLEPGANGLTF. The full variable domain, rest sourced from reference TRBV7-6 and TRBJ2-6, is GAGVSQSPRYKVTKRGQDVALRCDPISGHVSLYWYRQALGQGPEFLTYFNYEAQQDKSGLPNDRFSAERPEGSISTLTIQRTEQRDSAMYRCASSLEPGANGLTFGAGSRLTVL.

A single count supports this clone. J is TRBJ1-1 and V is TRBV5-6, with unresolved D. CDR3 length equals 14 residues. CDR1 is SGHDT and CDR2 is YYEEEE in the germline V gene. V shed 1 base and J shed 6 bases, with 13 bases lying between them. The CDR3 bases are TGTGCCAGCAGCTTGAATAGAGTTAGCCCTGAAGCTTTCTTT. It encodes CASSLNRVSPEAFF.

The rearrangement links TRBV7-2 to TRBJ2-3, with 9 positions matching TRBD2. The J segment lost 2 bases and the V segment lost 3 bases, leaving 12 bases of the junction unmatched. Germline CDR1 is SGHTA and CDR2 is FQGNSA. The CDR3 is 18 amino acids. The CDR3 is CASSLQGGLAGNTDTQYF. CDR3 in DNA: TGTGCCAGCAGCTTGCAAGGGGGCCTAGCGGGGAACACAGATACGCAGTATTTT.

V and J are TRBV14 and TRBJ2-5; no clear D. The germline V gene encodes CDR1 SGHDN and CDR2 FVKESK. The CDR3 has 15 residues. With 1 base removed from V and 1 base from J, the gap between germline ends came to 10 bases. The CDR3 protein is CASSQAYTIQETQYF. In DNA, the CDR3 is TGTGCCAGCAGCCAAGCGTACACTATCCAAGAGACCCAGTACTTC.

V is TRBV6-5 and J is TRBJ2-7; 8 positions agree with TRBD2. The J segment lost 2 bases and the V segment lost 7 bases, leaving 4 bases of the junction unmatched. Germline V lookup: CDR1 MNHEY, CDR2 SVGAGI. There are 13 residues in the CDR3. This CDR3 is CASTRAGAYEQYF. The CDR3 DNA follows: TGTGCCAGCACTCGAGCGGGGGCCTACGAGCAGTACTTC.

This clone was recorded a few times. The J gene is TRBJ2-2, the V gene TRBV5-4, with TRBD1 matching 7 bases. The CDR3 runs to 16 residues. V lost 3 bases to trimming and J lost 5 bases; unmatched junction nucleotides: 10. CDR1 and CDR2 from the germline V gene are SGHNT and YYREEE (reference sequence). The CDR3 bases are TGTGCCAGCAGCTCCGGTGGGGACAGAGGGACCGGGGAGCTGTTTTTT. The encoded protein is CASSSGGDRGTGELFF.

The chain employs TRBV7-9 and TRBJ2-3, with TRBD2 as a possible D gene (7 bases). Germline assignment: CDR1 SEHNR and CDR2 FQNEAQ (reference sequence). The CDR3 runs to 13 residues. Between the trimmed V and J ends, which lost 5 bases and 4 bases, there was a span of 10 bases. The DNA for the CDR3 is TGTGCCAGCAGCCCGCGGGGGCCAGATACGCAGTATTTT. This sequence encodes CASSPRGPDTQYF. The variable domain in full, completed from reference TRBV7-9 and TRBJ2-3, reads DTGVSQNPRHKITKRGQNVTFRCDPISEHNRLYWYRQTLGQGPEFLTYFQNEAQLEKSRLLSDRFSAERPKGSFSTLEIQRTEQGDSAMYLCASSPRGPDTQYFGPGTRLTVL.

The genes are TRBV29-1 and TRBJ2-7; 8 bases align to TRBD2. Germline-derived CDR1 and CDR2 are SQVTM and ANQGSEA. V dropped 4 bases and J dropped 2; count of bases not matched to a gene: 7. The CDR3 runs 14 residues. The CDR3 sequence: CSVVGQRGTYEQYF. The CDR3 region has the DNA TGCAGCGTTGTTGGGCAGCGGGGGACCTACGAGCAGTACTTC.

The rearrangement joins TRBV19 to TRBJ1-5; 8 bases align to TRBD1. The junction had 8 bases not matched to a gene; V was cut back by 8 bases and J by 2 bases. This CDR3 comprises 15 residues. The germline CDR1 and CDR2 sequences are LNHDA and SQIVND (reference sequence). The CDR3 region has the DNA TGTGCCAGTTTAGGGACGACAGGGGGCAATCAGCCCCAGCATTTT. Amino acid sequence: CASLGTTGGNQPQHF.

Concerning this clone itself: Other DNA sequences in the same sample also yield this CDR3. The CDR3 spells CASSVDMNTEAFF. In DNA, the CDR3 is TGTGCCAGCAGCGTAGATATGAACACTGAAGCTTTCTTT. This chain joins TRBV9 and TRBJ1-1; the D is unclear. There are 13 residues in the CDR3. V lost 0 bases and J lost 0, with 3 bases in between. Germline V gives CDR1 SGDLS, CDR2 YYNGEE.

The CDR3 here is CASRDYLQEISGNTIYF. CDR3 bases: TGTGCCAGTAGGGATTATTTACAGGAGATCTCTGGAAACACCATATATTTT. The V gene is TRBV19, the J gene TRBJ1-3, with D maybe TRBD1 (5 bases). This CDR3 has 17 residues. Germline CDR1 is LNHDA and CDR2 is SQIVND (reference sequence). V lost 6 bases and J lost 0, with 18 bases in between.

The chain couples TRBV29-1 to TRBJ2-7, with D maybe TRBD2 (7 bases). Germline V lookup: CDR1 SQVTM, CDR2 ANQGSEA. Trimming shortened V by 4 bases and J by 4 bases, and 11 bases separated the two germline ends. The CDR3 extends over 12 amino acids. The CDR3 loop reads CSVVGGRYEQYF. DNA for the CDR3: TGCAGCGTTGTCGGGGGGCGTTACGAGCAGTACTTC.

This chain connects TRBV15 to TRBJ2-2; TRBD2 matches 9 bases. CDR3 length equals 17 residues. Germline-derived CDR1 and CDR2 are LNHNV and YYDKDF (reference sequence). The junction had 11 bases not matched to a gene; V was cut back by 5 bases and J by 4 bases. CDR3 in DNA: TGTGCCACCAGCTTGGGGTTGGGAGCGGGGGGCACCGGGGAGCTGTTTTTT. Residues: CATSLGLGAGGTGELFF.

V usage is TRBV7-2 and J usage is TRBJ1-2; 10 bases match TRBD1. This CDR3 is built from 14 residues. CDR1 and CDR2 from the germline V gene are SGHTA and FQGNSA. V shed 5 bases and J 7 bases; nucleotides not matched to a gene: 7. The DNA of the CDR3 is TGTGCCAGCAGCGGGACAGGGGTCTTTGGTGGCTACACCTTC. This translates into CASSGTGVFGGYTF.